The rows below give T cell receptor beta chains drawn from one sample of a study of T cell repertoires in cytomegalovirus infection. TCRdb reprocessed the reads via MiXCR and lists one record per CDR3 protein. This sample carries approximately 250,000 distinct CDR3 sequences, about 20% of them seen once, and the ten largest clones take 15% to 20%. Sequencing was performed on CD8+ T cells from PBMCs. The receptors come from a human donor in good health (CMV status not recorded). Some clones in this sample may be carry-over from other donors' samples. CDR3s include the opening cysteine and the closing phenylalanine or tryptophan. The D gene is left open where the match is weak. Clone sizes are given selectively: once, few, many, or a class where the clone is expanded.

D gene	clone size	J gene	V gene	CDR3 protein	CDR3 DNA
-	few	TRBJ2-2	TRBV28	CASSYTGNTGELFF	TGTGCCAGCAGCTATACAGGAAACACCGGGGAGCTGTTTTTT
-	few	TRBJ2-3	TRBV7-9	CASRFGVQDTQYF	TGTGCCAGCAGATTCGGTGTGCAAGATACGCAGTATTTT
TRBD2	many	TRBJ2-3	TRBV7-6	CASSLEGTRTYTQYF	TGTGCCAGCAGCTTAGAAGGGACTAGGACCTATACGCAGTATTTT
-	many	TRBJ1-1	TRBV7-6	CASGTGLTEAFF	TGTGCCAGCGGTACAGGGTTGACTGAAGCTTTCTTT
-	many	TRBJ1-2	TRBV27	CASKLQGVGYGYTF	TGTGCCAGCAAATTACAGGGTGTCGGCTATGGCTACACCTTC
-	-	TRBJ1-1	TRBV7-9	CASSFQREAFF	TGTGCCAGCAGCTTTCAGCGAGAGGCTTTCTTT
-	many	TRBJ1-2	TRBV7-9	CASSFGPSDGYTF	TGTGCCAGCAGCTTTGGTCCAAGTGATGGCTACACCTTC
-	-	TRBJ1-2	TRBV4-2	CASSQEFDRVSFYGYTF	TGTGCCAGCAGCCAGGAATTTGACCGGGTTTCGTTTTATGGCTACACCTTC
-	-	TRBJ2-7	TRBV28	CASSFQTVSYEQYF	TGTGCCAGCAGTTTCCAAACAGTCTCCTACGAGCAGTACTTC
-	-	TRBJ2-7	TRBV19	CASSPGGGPSYEQYF	TGTGCCAGTAGCCCTGGGGGGGGGCCATCCTACGAGCAGTACTTC
-	few	TRBJ1-5	TRBV28	CASRNNQPQHF	TGTGCCAGCAGGAACAATCAGCCCCAGCATTTT
TRBD2	-	TRBJ2-5	TRBV12-3/TRBV12-4	CASSFPSGGQETQYF	TGTGCCAGCAGTTTCCCTAGCGGGGGACAAGAGACCCAGTACTTC
-	many	TRBJ1-3	TRBV7-6	CASSPTASSGNTIYF	TGTGCCAGCAGCCCGACAGCCAGCTCTGGAAACACCATATATTTT
TRBD2	-	TRBJ2-7	TRBV3-1	CVSSQGLAGGSEQYF	TGTGTCAGCAGCCAGGGACTAGCGGGAGGATCCGAGCAGTACTTC
-	many	TRBJ2-5	TRBV11-2	CASRQGQASEGTQYF	TGTGCCAGCAGGCAGGGTCAGGCGTCCGAAGGGACCCAGTACTTC
-	-	TRBJ2-2	TRBV18	CASSPPIYTGELFF	TGTGCCAGCTCACCACCCATCTACACCGGGGAGCTGTTTTTT
-	few	TRBJ2-7	TRBV6-1	CASSSQSWEQYF	TGTGCCAGCAGTTCACAGAGCTGGGAGCAGTACTTC
-	-	TRBJ2-4	TRBV20-1	CSARKDRGNLYIQYF	TGCAGTGCAAGGAAGGACCGGGGAAACTTGTACATTCAGTACTTC
-	-	TRBJ2-7	TRBV7-4	CASSPRSRDSYEQYF	TGTGCCAGCAGCCCCCGTAGCAGGGACTCCTACGAGCAGTACTTC
TRBD2	-	TRBJ2-3	TRBV29-1	CSVAPSGGKDTQYF	TGCAGCGTTGCACCTAGCGGGGGGAAGGATACGCAGTATTTT
TRBD1	once	TRBJ1-2	TRBV20-1	CSALLFRQGPTF	TGCAGTGCTCTCTTATTTAGACAGGGTCCCACCTTC
-	few	TRBJ2-7	TRBV29-1	CSVEEVIGRIGQYF	TGCAGCGTTGAAGAGGTGATCGGTCGGATCGGGCAGTACTTC
TRBD1	few	TRBJ2-1	TRBV7-6	CASSSRQGEYNEQFF	TGTGCCAGCAGTAGTCGACAGGGGGAATACAATGAGCAGTTCTTC
-	-	TRBJ2-5	TRBV28	CASSLPRDSQETQYF	TGTGCCAGCAGTTTACCGAGGGATTCCCAAGAGACCCAGTACTTC
TRBD1	many	TRBJ2-7	TRBV7-2	CASRLTGASYEQYF	TGTGCCAGCAGATTAACAGGGGCCAGCTACGAGCAGTACTTC
TRBD1	many	TRBJ1-2	TRBV13	CASSLGQGGYGYTF	TGTGCCAGCAGCCTGGGACAGGGGGGCTATGGCTACACCTTC
TRBD2	-	TRBJ2-4	TRBV7-2	CASSLKRGLAKNIQYF	TGTGCCAGCAGCTTAAAGCGGGGATTAGCCAAAAACATTCAGTACTTC
-	few	TRBJ2-7	TRBV18	CASSPAGYEQYF	TGTGCCAGCTCACCAGCAGGCTACGAGCAGTACTTC
-	few	TRBJ1-5	TRBV6-5	CASSGDGGNQPQHF	TGTGCCAGCAGCGGCGATGGAGGGAATCAGCCCCAGCATTTT
-	few	TRBJ2-1	TRBV11-2	CASSLVLSNSYNEQFF	TGTGCCAGCAGCTTAGTATTGTCTAACTCCTACAATGAGCAGTTCTTC
TRBD1	few	TRBJ1-2	TRBV5-1	CASSYGTANYYGYTF	TGCGCCAGCAGCTACGGGACAGCGAACTACTATGGCTACACCTTC
-	-	TRBJ1-5	TRBV28	CASRDPMGVQPQHF	TGTGCCAGCAGGGATCCTATGGGTGTTCAGCCCCAGCATTTT
TRBD2	-	TRBJ2-2	TRBV5-1	CASSPGLAGGLPGELFF	TGCGCCAGCAGCCCAGGCCTAGCGGGGGGCCTTCCCGGGGAGCTGTTTTTT
-	-	TRBJ2-5	TRBV2	CASTLVDSSETQYF	TGTGCCAGCACACTCGTCGACAGCTCTGAGACCCAGTACTTC
TRBD2	-	TRBJ2-7	TRBV30	CAWSPGGSEQYF	TGTGCCTGGAGTCCCGGGGGGAGTGAGCAGTACTTC
-	many	TRBJ2-6	TRBV7-2	CASSSLEGRYSGANVLTF	TGTGCCAGCAGCTCCCTCGAGGGACGGTACTCTGGGGCCAACGTCCTGACTTTC
-	-	TRBJ1-4	TRBV4-3	CASSQDSEKLFF	TGCGCCAGCAGCCAAGATAGCGAAAAACTGTTTTTT
TRBD1	-	TRBJ1-1	TRBV6-2/TRBV6-3	CASSWIGQVTEAFF	TGTGCCAGCAGTTGGATAGGACAGGTCACTGAAGCTTTCTTT
-	many	TRBJ2-7	TRBV20-1	CSASPVTILTYEQYF	TGCAGTGCTTCCCCGGTGACCATCCTCACCTACGAGCAGTACTTC
-	-	TRBJ2-7	TRBV7-8	CASSPRGGGNEQYF	TGTGCCAGCAGCCCAAGGGGGGGGGGGAACGAGCAGTACTTC
-	many	TRBJ2-3	TRBV6-4	CASSDRLADTQYF	TGTGCCAGCAGTGACCGACTTGCAGATACGCAGTATTTT
-	-	TRBJ1-2	TRBV12-5	CASGLGSGSYTF	TGTGCTAGTGGTTTGGGCAGTGGTAGCTACACCTTC
TRBD1	few	TRBJ2-7	TRBV6-5	CASWTGPYEQYF	TGTGCCAGCTGGACAGGGCCCTACGAGCAGTACTTC
TRBD1	few	TRBJ2-2	TRBV7-6	CASSSTGVPGELFF	TGTGCCAGCAGCTCAACAGGGGTGCCCGGGGAGCTGTTTTTT
-	-	TRBJ1-2	TRBV4-1	CASSQEWGFLNYGYTF	TGCGCCAGCAGCCAAGAGTGGGGGTTCCTTAACTATGGCTACACCTTC
-	-	TRBJ2-7	TRBV7-6	CASSLFPGEQYF	TGTGCCAGCAGCTTATTCCCGGGGGAGCAGTACTTC
TRBD2	-	TRBJ2-1	TRBV28	CASSRGTSGGFNEQFF	TGTGCCAGCAGCCGCGGGACTAGCGGGGGGTTCAATGAGCAGTTCTTC
-	-	TRBJ2-5	TRBV7-9	CASSSRIKETQYF	TGTGCCAGCAGTTCACGGATCAAAGAGACCCAGTACTTC
TRBD1	many	TRBJ1-2	TRBV28	CASSLPRGTGPYGYTF	TGTGCCAGCAGTCTACCGCGGGGGACAGGGCCATATGGCTACACCTTC
-	few	TRBJ1-1	TRBV12-3/TRBV12-4	CASSFTGGGTEAFF	TGTGCCAGCAGTTTTACGGGGGGCGGAACTGAAGCTTTCTTT
-	-	TRBJ2-2	TRBV27	CASSSGMGTGELFF	TGTGCCAGCAGTTCAGGGATGGGCACCGGGGAGCTGTTTTTT